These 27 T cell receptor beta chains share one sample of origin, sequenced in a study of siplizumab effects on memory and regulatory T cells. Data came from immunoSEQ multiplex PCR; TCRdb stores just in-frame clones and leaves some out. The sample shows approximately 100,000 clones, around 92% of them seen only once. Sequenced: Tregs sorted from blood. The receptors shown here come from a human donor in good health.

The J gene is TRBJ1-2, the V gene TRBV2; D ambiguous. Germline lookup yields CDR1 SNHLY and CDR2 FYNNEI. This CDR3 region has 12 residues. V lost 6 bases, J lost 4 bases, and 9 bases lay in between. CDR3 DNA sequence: TGTGCCAGCAGGGGAAGAGGCTATGGCTACACCTTC. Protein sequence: CASRGRGYGYTF. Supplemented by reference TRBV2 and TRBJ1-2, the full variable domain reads EPEVTQTPSHQVTQMGQEVILRCVPISNHLYFYWYRQILGQKVEFLVSFYNNEISEKSEIFDDQFSVERPDGSNFTLKIRSTKLEDSAMYFCASRGRGYGYTFGSGTRLTVV.

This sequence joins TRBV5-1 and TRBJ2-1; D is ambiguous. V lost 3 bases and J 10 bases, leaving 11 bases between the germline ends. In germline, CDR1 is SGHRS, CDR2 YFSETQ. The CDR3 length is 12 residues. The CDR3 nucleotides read TGCGCCAGCAGCTCAACCCTCTGGGAGCAGTTCTTC. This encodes CASSSTLWEQFF.

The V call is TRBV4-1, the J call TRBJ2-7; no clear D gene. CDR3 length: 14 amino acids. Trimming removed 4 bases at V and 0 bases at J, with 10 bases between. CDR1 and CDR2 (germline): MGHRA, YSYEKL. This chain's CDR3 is CASSPASASYEQYF. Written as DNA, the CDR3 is TGCGCCAGCAGCCCAGCCTCTGCCTCCTACGAGCAGTACTTC.

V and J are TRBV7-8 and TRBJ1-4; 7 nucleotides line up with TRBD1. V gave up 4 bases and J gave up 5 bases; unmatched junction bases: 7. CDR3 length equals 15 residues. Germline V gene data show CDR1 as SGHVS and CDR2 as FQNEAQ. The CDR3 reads CASSSPGRGNEKLFF. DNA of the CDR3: TGTGCCAGCAGCTCCCCTGGCAGGGGGAATGAAAAACTGTTTTTT. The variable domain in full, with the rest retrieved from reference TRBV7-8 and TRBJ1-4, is GAGVSQSPRYKVAKRGQDVALRCDPISGHVSLFWYQQALGQGPEFLTYFQNEAQLDKSGLPSDRFFAERPEGSVSTLKIQRTQQEDSAVYLCASSSPGRGNEKLFFGSGTQLSVL.

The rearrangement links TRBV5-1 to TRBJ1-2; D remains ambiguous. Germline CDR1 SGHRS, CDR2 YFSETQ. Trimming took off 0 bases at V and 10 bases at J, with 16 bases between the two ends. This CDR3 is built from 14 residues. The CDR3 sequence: CASSLAVQEFDYTF. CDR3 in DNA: TGCGCCAGCAGCTTGGCCGTTCAAGAATTTGACTACACCTTC.

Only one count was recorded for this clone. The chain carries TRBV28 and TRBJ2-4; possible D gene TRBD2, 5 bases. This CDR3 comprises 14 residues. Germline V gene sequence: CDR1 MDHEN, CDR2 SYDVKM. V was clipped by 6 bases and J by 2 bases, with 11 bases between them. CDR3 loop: CASSPRVPKNIQYF. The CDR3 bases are TGTGCCAGCAGCCCGCGGGTACCCAAAAACATTCAGTACTTC. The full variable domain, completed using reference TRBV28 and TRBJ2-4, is DVKVTQSSRYLVKRTGEKVFLECVQDMDHENMFWYRQDPGLGLRLIYFSYDVKMKEKGDIPEGYSVSREKKERFSLILESASTNQTSMYLCASSPRVPKNIQYFGAGTRLSVL.

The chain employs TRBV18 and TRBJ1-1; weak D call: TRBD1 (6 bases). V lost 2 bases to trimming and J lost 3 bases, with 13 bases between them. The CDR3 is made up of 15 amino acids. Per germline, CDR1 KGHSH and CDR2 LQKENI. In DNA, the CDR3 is TGTGCCAGCTCACCAGGAATTGCAGGGGACACTGAAGCTTTCTTT. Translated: CASSPGIAGDTEAFF. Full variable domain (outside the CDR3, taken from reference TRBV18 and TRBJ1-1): NAGVMQNPRHLVRRRGQEARLRCSPMKGHSHVYWYRQLPEEGLKFMVYLQKENIIDESGMPKERFSAEFPKEGPSILRIQQVVRGDSAAYFCASSPGIAGDTEAFFGQGTRLTVV.

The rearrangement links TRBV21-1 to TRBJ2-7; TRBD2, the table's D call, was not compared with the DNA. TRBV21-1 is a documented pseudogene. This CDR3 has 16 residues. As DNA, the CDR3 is TGTGCCAGCAGCAAAAGCGGACTAGCGGAGACCTACGAGCAGTACTTC. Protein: CASSKSGLAETYEQYF.

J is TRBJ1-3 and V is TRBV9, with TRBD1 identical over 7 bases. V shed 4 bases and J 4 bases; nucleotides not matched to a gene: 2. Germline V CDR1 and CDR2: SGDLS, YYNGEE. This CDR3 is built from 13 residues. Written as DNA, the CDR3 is TGTGCCAGCAGCCCGGGACAGGGAAACACCATATATTTT. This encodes CASSPGQGNTIYF.

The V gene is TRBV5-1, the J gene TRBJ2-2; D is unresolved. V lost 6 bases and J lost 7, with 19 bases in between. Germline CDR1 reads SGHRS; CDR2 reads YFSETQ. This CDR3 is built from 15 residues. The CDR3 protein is CASTIGRASIGELFF. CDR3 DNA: TGCGCCAGCACCATAGGACGGGCCAGTATCGGGGAGCTGTTTTTT.

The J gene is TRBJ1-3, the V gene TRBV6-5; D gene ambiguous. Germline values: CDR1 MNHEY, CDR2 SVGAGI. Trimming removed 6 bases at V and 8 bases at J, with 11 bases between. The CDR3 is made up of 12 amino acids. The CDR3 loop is CASRSRWDTIYF. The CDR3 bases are TGTGCCAGCAGGAGCCGCTGGGACACCATATATTTT.

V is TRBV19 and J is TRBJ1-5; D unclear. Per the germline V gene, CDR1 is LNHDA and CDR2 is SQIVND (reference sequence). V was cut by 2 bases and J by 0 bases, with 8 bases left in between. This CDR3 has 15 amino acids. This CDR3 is CASSITRYSNQPQHF. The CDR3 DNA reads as TGTGCCAGTAGTATAACGAGGTATAGCAATCAGCCCCAGCATTTT.

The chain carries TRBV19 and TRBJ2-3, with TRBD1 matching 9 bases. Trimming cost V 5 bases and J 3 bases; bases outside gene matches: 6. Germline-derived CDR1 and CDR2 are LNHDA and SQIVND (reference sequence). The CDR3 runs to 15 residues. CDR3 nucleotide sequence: TGTGCCAGTAGTCCCGGACAGGGGTGGACAGATACGCAGTATTTT. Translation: CASSPGQGWTDTQYF.

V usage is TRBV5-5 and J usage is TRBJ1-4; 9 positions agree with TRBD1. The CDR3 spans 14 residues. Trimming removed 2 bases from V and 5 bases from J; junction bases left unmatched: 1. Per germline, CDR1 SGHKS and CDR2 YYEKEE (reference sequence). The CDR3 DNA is TGTGCCAGCAGCTTCGGGACAGGGAATGAAAAACTGTTTTTT. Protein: CASSFGTGNEKLFF.

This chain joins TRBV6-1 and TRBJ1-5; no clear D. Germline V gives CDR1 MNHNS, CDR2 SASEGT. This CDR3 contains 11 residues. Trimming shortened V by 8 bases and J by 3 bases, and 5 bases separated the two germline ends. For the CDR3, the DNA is TGTGCCAGCTCGAACAATCAGCCCCAGCATTTT. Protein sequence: CASSNNQPQHF.

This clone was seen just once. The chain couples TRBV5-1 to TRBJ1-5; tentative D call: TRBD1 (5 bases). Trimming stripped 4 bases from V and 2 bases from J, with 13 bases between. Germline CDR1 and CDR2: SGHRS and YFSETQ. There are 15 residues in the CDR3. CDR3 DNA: TGCGCCAGCAGCCCGTCGGGGGGAGGCAATCAGCCCCAGCATTTT. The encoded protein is CASSPSGGGNQPQHF.

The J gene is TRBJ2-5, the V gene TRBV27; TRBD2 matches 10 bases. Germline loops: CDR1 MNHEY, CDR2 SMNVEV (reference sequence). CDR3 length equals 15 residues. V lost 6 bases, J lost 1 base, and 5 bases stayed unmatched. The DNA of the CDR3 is TGTGCCAGCAGCCAGCCTAGCGGGGGCCAAGAGACCCAGTACTTC. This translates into CASSQPSGGQETQYF.

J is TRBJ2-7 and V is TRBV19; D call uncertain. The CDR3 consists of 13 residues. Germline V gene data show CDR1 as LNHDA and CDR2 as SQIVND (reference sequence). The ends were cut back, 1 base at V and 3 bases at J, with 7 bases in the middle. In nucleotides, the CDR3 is TGTGCCAGTAGTATAGGGCACTACTACGAGCAGTACTTC. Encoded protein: CASSIGHYYEQYF.

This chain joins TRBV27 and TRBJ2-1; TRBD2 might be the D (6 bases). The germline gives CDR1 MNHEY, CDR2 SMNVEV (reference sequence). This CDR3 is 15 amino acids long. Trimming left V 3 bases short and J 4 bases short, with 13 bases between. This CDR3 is CASSFGGPHYNEQFF. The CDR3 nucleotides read TGTGCCAGCAGTTTCGGGGGACCCCATTACAATGAGCAGTTCTTC.

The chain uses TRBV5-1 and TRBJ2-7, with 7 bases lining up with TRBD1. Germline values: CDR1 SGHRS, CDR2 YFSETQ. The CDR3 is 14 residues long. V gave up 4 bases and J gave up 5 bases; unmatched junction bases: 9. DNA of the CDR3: TGCGCCAGCAGCCCAGACAGGGTTGGAAACGAGCAGTACTTC. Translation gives CASSPDRVGNEQYF. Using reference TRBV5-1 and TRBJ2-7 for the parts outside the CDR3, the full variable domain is KAGVTQTPRYLIKTRGQQVTLSCSPISGHRSVSWYQQTPGQGLQFLFEYFSETQRNKGNFPGRFSGRQFSNSRSEMNVSTLELGDSALYLCASSPDRVGNEQYFGPGTRLTVT.

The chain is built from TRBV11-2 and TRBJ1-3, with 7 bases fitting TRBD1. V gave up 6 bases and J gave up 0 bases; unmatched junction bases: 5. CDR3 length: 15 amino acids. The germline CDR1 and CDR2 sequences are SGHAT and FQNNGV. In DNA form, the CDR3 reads TGTGCCAGCAGACTGGACAGGACCTCTGGAAACACCATATATTTT. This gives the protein CASRLDRTSGNTIYF.

The CDR3 DNA reads as TGTGCCAGCACAGGACTAGGCGGGGAGCAGTACTTC. Protein product: CASTGLGGEQYF. The genes are TRBV25-1 and TRBJ2-7; 7 bases line up with TRBD2. This CDR3 spans 12 amino acids. With 7 bases clipped from V and 7 bases from J, the junction kept 7 bases outside the gene matches. Per the germline V gene, CDR1 is MGHDK and CDR2 is SYGVNS.

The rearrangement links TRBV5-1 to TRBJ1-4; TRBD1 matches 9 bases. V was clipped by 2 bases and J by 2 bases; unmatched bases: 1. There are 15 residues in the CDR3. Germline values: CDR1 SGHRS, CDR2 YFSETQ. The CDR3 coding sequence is TGCGCCAGCAGCTTAACAGGGGGCACTAATGAAAAACTGTTTTTT. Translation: CASSLTGGTNEKLFF.

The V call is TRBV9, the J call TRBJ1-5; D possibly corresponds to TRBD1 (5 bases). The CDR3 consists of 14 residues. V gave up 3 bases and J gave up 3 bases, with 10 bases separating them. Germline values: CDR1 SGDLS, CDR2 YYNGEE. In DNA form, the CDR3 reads TGTGCCAGCAGCGGACTACAGGACAATCAGCCCCAGCATTTT. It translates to CASSGLQDNQPQHF.

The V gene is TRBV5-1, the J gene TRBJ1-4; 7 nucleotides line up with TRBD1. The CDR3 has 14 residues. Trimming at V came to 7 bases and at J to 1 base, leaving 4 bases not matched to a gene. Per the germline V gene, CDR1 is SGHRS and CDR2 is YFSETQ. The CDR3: CASRQGLTNEKLFF. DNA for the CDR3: TGCGCCAGCCGACAGGGCCTAACTAATGAAAAACTGTTTTTT.

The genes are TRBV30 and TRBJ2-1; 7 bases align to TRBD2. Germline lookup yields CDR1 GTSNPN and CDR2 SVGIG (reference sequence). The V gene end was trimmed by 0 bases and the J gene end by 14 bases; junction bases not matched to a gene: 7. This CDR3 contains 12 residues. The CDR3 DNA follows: TGTGCCTGGAGTGTAGGGCTAGCGGAAGAGTTCTTC. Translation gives CAWSVGLAEEFF.

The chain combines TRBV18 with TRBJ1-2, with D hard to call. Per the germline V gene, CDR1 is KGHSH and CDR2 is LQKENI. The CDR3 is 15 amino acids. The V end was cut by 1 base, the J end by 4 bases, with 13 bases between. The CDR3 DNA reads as TGTGCCAGCTCACCACTAGATGGGGTCACCTATGGCTACACCTTC. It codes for CASSPLDGVTYGYTF.